The 17 T cell receptor beta chains given below trace back to one sample, sequenced in a study of T cells in Graves' hyperthyroidism and ophthalmopathy. Regions amplified from RNA transcripts were the TCR beta CDR3 regions. Carried out on the TCR CDR3, a first-round RT-PCR used the HTBI primer set. TCRdb ran MiXCR on the multiplex PCR reads and lists one entry per CDR3 protein. The table includes 490,000 or so distinct CDR3 sequences, 46% detected once. Sequenced sample: peripheral blood or thyroid tissue (not recorded which). The source of these receptors is an adult woman with Graves' disease, either hyperthyroidism or ophthalmopathy (not recorded which).

In the case of this clonotype: One junction end does not reproduce the germline sequence, and a read error may be involved. CDR3 DNA: TGCTCTAAGTATAGGGGAAATCAGCCCCAGCATTTT. Translated: CSKYRGNQPQHF. The rearrangement joins TRBV7-3 to TRBJ1-5, with D possibly matching TRBD1 (5 bases). Per the germline V gene, CDR1 is SGHTA and CDR2 is FQGTGA. The CDR3 is 12 amino acids.

This clonotype was observed a few times. This chain links TRBV10-3 with TRBJ2-5, with D perhaps TRBD2 (5 bases). The CDR3 is 13 residues long. V was clipped by 5 bases and J by 0 bases, with 7 bases between them. Germline V gene lookup returns CDR1 ENHRY and CDR2 SYGVKD. Here the CDR3 reads CAISPGYQETQYF. CDR3 nucleotide sequence: TGTGCCATCAGTCCGGGATACCAAGAGACCCAGTACTTC.

The rearrangement joins TRBV11-2 to TRBJ1-1, with D perhaps matching TRBD1 (5 bases). The germline gives CDR1 SGHAT, CDR2 FQNNGV. This CDR3 region has 12 residues. The germline V and J ends were trimmed by 5 bases and 7 bases, with 11 bases remaining between them. CDR3 coding DNA: TGTGCCAGCAGCCGTGGGGACCTTGAAGCTTTCTTT. Amino acids: CASSRGDLEAFF.

This clonotype came up many times. V gene TRBV6-5 combines with J gene TRBJ1-5; 11 nucleotides agree with TRBD1. The CDR3 has 15 amino acids. The ends lost 6 bases at V and 4 bases at J; junction bases unmatched: 5. Looked up from germline, CDR1 is MNHEY and CDR2 is SVGAGI. The DNA for the CDR3 is TGTGCCAGCAGGGGGACAGGGGGTCCAAATCAGCCCCAGCATTTT. The encoded protein is CASRGTGGPNQPQHF.

In the case of this clonotype: An end of the junction differs from the germline gene, which may be a read error. This sequence joins TRBV29-1 and TRBJ1-1, with 8 bases that match TRBD1. The CDR3 runs 14 residues. Germline CDR1 is SQVTM and CDR2 is ANQGSEA. The CDR3 nucleotides are TGCGGCGTTCCCCCGGGAGGACAGGGTGGAAAGCCTTTCTTT. Translated: CGVPPGGQGGKPFF.

CDR3 in DNA: TGTGCCAGCACCTTGGATTGGGGCAGGTGGCACCATCAAGAGACCCAGTACTTC. It specifies CASTLDWGRWHHQETQYF. The rearrangement joins TRBV14 to TRBJ2-5; tentatively, D is TRBD1 (5 bases). The CDR3 extends over 18 amino acids. V was cut by 7 bases and J by 2 bases, with 26 bases left in between. Germline V lookup: CDR1 SGHDN, CDR2 FVKESK.

This chain joins TRBV20-1 and TRBJ2-5, with 9 positions matching TRBD2. Germline assignment: CDR1 DFQATT and CDR2 SNEGSKA (reference sequence). The CDR3 totals 16 residues. V shed 1 base and J 2 bases; nucleotides not matched to a gene: 8. The CDR3 DNA reads TGCAGTGCTAGAGGGGGACTAGCACTACGTCAAGAGACCCAGTACTTC. Translating it yields CSARGGLALRQETQYF.

This clonotype has more than one count but fewer than ten. V and J are TRBV7-2 and TRBJ2-7, with D hard to call. V dropped 4 bases and J dropped 0 bases, with 22 bases sitting between them. Germline CDR1 reads SGHTA; CDR2 reads FQGNSA. The CDR3 covers 18 residues. This CDR3 is CASSSPILLKSGSYEQYF. Here the CDR3 DNA reads TGTGCCAGCAGCTCGCCCATCCTCCTTAAAAGTGGCTCCTACGAGCAGTACTTC.

V and J are TRBV7-9 and TRBJ2-2; D is perhaps TRBD1 or TRBD2 (6 bases each). V lost 4 bases and J 3 bases, leaving 18 bases between the germline ends. This CDR3 comprises 17 residues. CDR1 and CDR2 from the germline V gene are SEHNR and FQNEAQ (reference sequence). CDR3: CASSSGAGTTYTGELFF. CDR3 bases: TGTGCCAGCAGCTCGGGGGCCGGAACTACCTACACCGGGGAGCTGTTTTTT.

This clonotype was seen at least ten times. The chain carries TRBV7-9 and TRBJ1-2, with TRBD1 as a possible D gene (6 bases). Germline V gene data show CDR1 as SEHNR and CDR2 as FQNEAQ (reference sequence). V lost 5 bases and J lost 3, with 16 bases in between. CDR3 length: 15 amino acids. In DNA form, the CDR3 reads TGTGCCAGCAGCCTCAATGAGGGGGGCCACTATGGCTACACCTTC. As protein: CASSLNEGGHYGYTF.

Many counts were recorded for this clonotype. The V and J genes are TRBV4-1 and TRBJ2-7; 11 bases align to TRBD2. Trimming removed 2 bases from V and 4 bases from J; junction bases left unmatched: 7. The CDR3 sequence is 16 residues long. Germline lookup yields CDR1 MGHRA and CDR2 YSYEKL. The CDR3 spells CASSQLPGLAVYEQYF. CDR3 coding DNA: TGCGCCAGCAGCCAACTACCGGGACTAGCGGTATACGAGCAGTACTTC.

This clonotype was seen at least ten times. The CDR3 bases are TGTGCCAGCAGCTTAGGACAATACCTCTCTGGGGCCAACGTCCTGACTTTC. As protein: CASSLGQYLSGANVLTF. The rearrangement uses TRBV11-2 and TRBJ2-6; D not resolved. V was cut by 1 base and J by 0 bases, with 10 bases left in between. Germline V gene lookup returns CDR1 SGHAT and CDR2 FQNNGV. The CDR3 contains 17 residues.

This clonotype showed up just a few times. The CDR3 DNA is TGCAGCGTTGCTGGTCCGGGACAGGGTTATGGCTACACCTTC. Translated, it gives CSVAGPGQGYGYTF. This sequence joins TRBV29-1 and TRBJ1-2, with 9 bases that match TRBD1. The CDR3 runs to 14 residues. Germline V gene data show CDR1 as SQVTM and CDR2 as ANQGSEA. Trimming cost V 4 bases and J 5 bases; bases outside gene matches: 8.

This chain uses TRBV7-3 with TRBJ2-5; 7 bases map to TRBD1. Germline-derived CDR1 and CDR2 are SGHTA and FQGTGA. CDR3 length equals 17 residues. V gave up 2 bases and J gave up 5 bases; unmatched junction bases: 14. CDR3 region: CASSLYPQGQSAETQYF. CDR3 nucleotides: TGTGCCAGCAGCTTATACCCTCAGGGACAGTCTGCGGAGACCCAGTACTTC. The entire variable domain, with the rest obtained from reference TRBV7-3 and TRBJ2-5, is as follows: GAGVSQTPSNKVTEKGKYVELRCDPISGHTALYWYRQSLGQGPEFLIYFQGTGAADDSGLPNDRFFAVRPEGSVSTLKIQRTERGDSAVYLCASSLYPQGQSAETQYFGPGTRLLVL.

The table lists this clonotype with a count of one. The chain couples TRBV29-1 to TRBJ2-3; D unresolved. The CDR3 runs to 12 residues. V was pared by 5 bases and J by 4 bases, with 10 bases between. In germline, CDR1 is SQVTM, CDR2 ANQGSEA. CDR3 DNA: TGCAGCGTTTCCCATTTGTCAGATACGCAGTATTTT. Translating it yields CSVSHLSDTQYF.

In the case of this clonotype: A read error may produce the germline difference seen at one junction end. This sequence joins TRBV15 and TRBJ2-5; perhaps TRBD1 as D (6 bases). CDR1 is LNHNV, CDR2 YYDKDF, per germline (reference sequence). The CDR3 loop spans 13 amino acids. The CDR3 spells CATSRGQQETQYF. CDR3 DNA sequence: TGCGCCACCAGCAGAGGACAGCAAGAGACCCAGTACTTC.

The J gene is TRBJ2-3, the V gene TRBV29-1; D is unresolved. Germline CDR1 reads SQVTM; CDR2 reads ANQGSEA. V lost 3 bases and J 2 bases, leaving 6 bases between the germline ends. The CDR3 spans 12 residues. The chain's CDR3 is CSVESFTDTQYF. CDR3 nucleotide sequence: TGCAGCGTTGAGAGTTTCACAGATACGCAGTATTTT.